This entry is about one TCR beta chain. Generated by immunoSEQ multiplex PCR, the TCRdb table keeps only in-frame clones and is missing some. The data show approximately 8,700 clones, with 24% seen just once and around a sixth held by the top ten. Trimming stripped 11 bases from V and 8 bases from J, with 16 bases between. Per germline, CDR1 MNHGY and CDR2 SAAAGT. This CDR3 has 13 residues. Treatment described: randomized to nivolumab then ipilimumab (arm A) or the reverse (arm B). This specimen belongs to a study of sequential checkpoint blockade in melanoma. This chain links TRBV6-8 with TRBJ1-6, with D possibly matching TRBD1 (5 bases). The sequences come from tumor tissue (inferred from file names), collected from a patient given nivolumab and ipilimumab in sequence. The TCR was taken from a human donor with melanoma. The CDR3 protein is CAARRGGDSPLHF. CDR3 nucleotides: TGTGCCGCCAGGCGTGGGGGGGATTCACCCCTCCACTTT.